The source of this TCR beta chain is a study of a mutant IDH1 vaccine in newly diagnosed glioma. Time point defined: baseline, week 1 (first vaccination visit). Treatment specified: pre-vaccination baseline after standard-of-care therapy. The study enrolled donors with new WHO grade 3 or 4 IDH1-mutant, ATRX-lost astrocytomas. Deletions cut 5 bases from V and 4 bases from J, with 11 bases between. This CDR3 has 13 amino acids. CDR1 is SGHDN, CDR2 FVKESK, per germline. The repertoire was sequenced with immunoSEQ multiplex PCR; TCRdb's copy has only in-frame clones and lacks some. The sample carries some 95,000 clones, about 80% recorded once.

This sequence joins TRBV14 and TRBJ1-2; D is perhaps TRBD1 (6 bases). This sequence was found in a man aged 40-49 years with glioma. This material consisted of PBMCs, taken from a glioma patient treated with radiotherapy, temozolomide or both. Written as DNA, the CDR3 is TGTGCCAGCAGCGCCACAGGGCTCTATGGCTACACCTTC. It codes for CASSATGLYGYTF.